This T cell receptor (beta chain) was recovered during a study of post-analysis software for immune sequencing data. Study-level findings and limits: About five TRBV segments appeared more often in patients than in controls, and TRBV5-6, TRBV5-1 and TRBV20-1 were among these.

Turning to this clonotype: Its cognate antigen is unknown.

CDR1 is LGHDT, CDR2 YNNKEL, per germline (reference sequence). The CDR3 has 15 residues. Trimming took 5 bases from V and 1 from J, leaving 14 bases between them. Prepared libraries of TCR beta cDNA carried unique molecular identifiers. Via MiXCR, TCRdb re-called the PCR reads, giving one row per CDR3 protein. Counted here are roughly 540,000 distinct CDR3 sequences, about a third occurring once; the ten biggest clones make up approximately 5.4%. J is TRBJ2-5 and V is TRBV3-1; TRBD1 might be the D (6 bases). Material for sequencing was blood. This clonotype was sampled from a girl under 18 with multiple sclerosis. The CDR3 sequence is CASSSRTATQETQYF. The DNA of the CDR3 is TGTGCCAGCAGCTCTCGGACAGCTACCCAAGAGACCCAGTACTTC.